This T cell receptor (beta chain) was obtained from a study of cytomegalovirus exposure and HLA in healthy donors (dated by TCRdb to about 2017). Regarding the study in general: In an earlier analysis of fewer than 750 of the donors, 250 to 350 Gb of sequence data and 90 million to 120 million unique TCR beta sequences from roughly 200 million T cells were reported. Along with the 666-subject first cohort, a separate validation cohort of over a hundred different subjects was used. Donor age, sex, ethnicity and CMV serostatus were compiled alongside the repertoire data. In an earlier analysis of 550 to 700 of the donors, high-throughput TCR beta sequencing was used to judge whether each TCR beta V gene segment behaved as functional or pseudogenic. Among several hundred genotyped donors of the cohort, an average of around 250,000 unique TCR beta nucleotide sequences was sequenced per donor, of which about 19% were non-productive. Several DR-DQ haplotypes were handled as single units for association and clustering because linkage in the cohort was strong. Every repertoire in the discovery cohort had been generated on one and the same sequencing platform. Using immunosequencing, the study profiled T cell repertoires from some 670 subjects and related those repertoires to cytomegalovirus serostatus. A later analysis re-examined previously published TCR beta repertoires from 500 to 700 donors and added high-resolution HLA genotyping to investigate patterns of TCR occurrence. The later analysis used no new phenotypic data to find candidate immune exposures, relying instead on TCR beta sequences and their occurrence across donors. An early release that covered about 600 HLA-typed donors contained approximately 300 gigabases of sequencing data and tens of millions of unique TCR sequences. A later genetic analysis took genome-wide SNP genotypes for about 55% of the 666 donors and used that subset as a discovery cohort. Class I and class II HLA loci were covered by the typing at four-digit resolution. Of the 300 to 500 genotyped donors, 80% to 90% were placed in the genetic ancestry cluster associated with self-reported Caucasian donors. To predict cytomegalovirus infection status, the study brought together high-throughput TCR immunosequencing, statistical association of individual TCRs with disease status, and machine learning. The study aimed to test whether cataloging public T cell receptors could reveal signatures of past pathogen exposure. The number of donors typed differed by locus, with 629-630 for A, B, C, DRB1 and DQB1, over 500 for DQA1, 600 to 610 for DPA1, and under 490 for DPB1.

The library was obtained by the immunoSEQ multiplex PCR assay. A mixture of 60 forward primers for TCR Vbeta segments and 13 reverse primers for TCR Jbeta segments was used in the multiplex PCR. The CDR3 region of rearranged TCR beta genes was amplified from genomic DNA with a multiplex PCR assay. Amplified TCR beta libraries were sequenced as 87-base-pair reads on the Illumina HiSeq System. In the paper's pipeline: Across the 670 or so repertoires, a later analysis counted 60 million to 90 million unique TCR beta chains, 8.5 million to 12 million of which were shared by at least two donors. A nearest-neighbor algorithm error-corrected the raw reads and collapsed the reads into unique sequences, merging closely related sequences to remove PCR and sequencing errors. Alignment of CDR3 sequences to IMGT reference sequences was used to assign V, D and J gene segments. For a sequence to be retained, at least a six-nucleotide match to both a V gene segment and a J gene segment was required. Rearrangements were called productive when the CDR3 lacked stop codons and stayed in frame with V and J; all others were non-productive. CDR3 was defined according to IMGT convention as the region running from the second conserved V-encoded cysteine to the conserved J-encoded phenylalanine. The earlier analysis of 450 to 750 of the donors excluded any sequence lacking an unambiguous match to a single V gene segment. An earlier analysis of a few hundred of the donors classified V segments as functional when productive rearrangements were above 56.7% and as segregating when the standard deviation between donors was above 5%. A statistical classification framework was built for diagnosing cytomegalovirus status from the catalog of TCR beta chain sequences. In a later analysis, TCR nucleotide sequences were compared against IMGT/GENE-DB human TR gene sequences so that V and J genes could be assigned. A later analysis assigned CDR3 sequences and most-parsimonious VDJ recombination scenarios with the TCRdist pipeline. In a later analysis, each TCR beta chain was defined by its CDR3 amino acid sequence together with its V-gene family, and reads lacking a unique V-gene family were excluded. As a way to deal with suspected cross-contamination and a sequencing artifact, a later analysis dropped approximately 590 nucleotide sequences that were highly shared and had low generation probability. In a later analysis, a clonal expansion index was calculated for each public chain from normalized within-repertoire ranks of inferred template counts. Generation probabilities in a later analysis came from a VDJ recombination model fitted to out-of-frame rearrangements, and those results were checked against IGoR. Hypergeometric tests were used in a later analysis to score TCR-TCR, TCR-HLA and TCR-CMV co-occurrence, with a repertoire-size bias correction applied to the TCR pairs. A later analysis estimated false discovery rates by permuting HLA or CMV assignments 20 times. In a later analysis, co-occurring TCRs were grouped using DBSCAN, with TCRdist sequence similarity added in when clustering inside HLA-allele-positive subsets. For co-occurrence clustering, repertoires with fewer than 30,000 or more than 120,000 public chains were excluded, along with five or six repertoires with anomalous nucleotide sharing. Not all clones reach the TCRdb copy of this immuneACCESS table, which keeps in-frame sequences only. Checked studies attribute under half of the gap to unresolved V genes and leave the rest unexplained. The V and J calls and clone size were taken over from that table, and D and trimming were inferred from the DNA. This sample has 150,000 or so clones in its table, and just under 80% of those were observed once. The top ten clonotypes cover about 1.3% of the sample.

What the study reported, not specific to this receptor: Cytomegalovirus status was reported to be diagnosed by the classifier with high specificity and sensitivity in both the original and validation cohorts. This cohort had only TCR beta chains sequenced, and the lack of alpha or paired-chain data limited which features could be detected. A later genetic analysis reported fewer N-insertions in productive TCRs among donors in an Asian-associated ancestry cluster than the roughly 670-donor mean. Several of the top co-occurrence clusters appeared to be linked to parvovirus B19, influenza, CMV and Epstein-Barr virus, according to a later analysis. According to a later analysis, most CMV-associated TCR beta chains appeared to be HLA-restricted, and the HLA associations seemed to be driven largely by CMV exposure. According to the authors, the approach could potentially be generalized to other disease states and immunological phenotypes. Approximately 16 rarely observed V segments, including chromosome 9 orphons, were excluded from the earlier analysis of several hundred of the donors because counts were too low. A cluster of highly shared sequence variants was judged likely to represent a technical artifact of the sequencing pipeline. A further reported finding was that TCR beta sequences accurately predicted the HLA-A and HLA-B alleles for most subjects in the first cohort. Sequencing depth was assumed to be roughly uniform across donors in the presence/absence analyses, though that assumption may not hold. Three of the identified cytomegalovirus-associated TCR beta chains were confirmed in vitro to be specific for cytomegalovirus antigens. While some public TCRs were present in many individuals, most TCR sequences turned up only very rarely across donors. Linkage disequilibrium might explain the correlated functional status among segregating V segments, but an unknown experimental factor could not be excluded. In the study, some 160 TCR beta chains were listed as associated with cytomegalovirus. Some IMGT-functional V segments, including TRBV6-2 and TRBV6-3, could not be told apart with the 87-base-pair reads, so those segments were excluded. According to a later analysis, TCR association rates differed among HLA loci, with DRB1 alleles showing the most associated TCRs and HLA-C alleles showing the fewest. Strong co-occurrence of HLA alleles, especially DR and DQ, made assigning TCR associations to individual alleles difficult. A later analysis found that HLA-associated TCR beta chains were more clonally expanded and had lower generation probabilities than equally common non-associated chains. An association between a missense DCLRE1C variant and V-gene and J-gene trimming of TCR beta chains was found in a later genetic analysis and replicated in an independent cohort. Because some donors lacked HLA typing at each locus, the association tests relied only on the typed subset. In an earlier analysis of roughly 500 of the donors, most TCR beta V segments appeared in productive rearrangements about 87% or about 30% of the time, broadly matching IMGT annotations. Specific HLA alleles were associated with 15,000 to 20,000 TCR beta sequences at a false discovery rate of 0.05 in a later analysis. CMV serostatus was the only immune exposure information available for the cohort.

A word on this clone: What this receptor recognizes is not known. No clone much larger than this one lies a single base away; base qualities are absent.

The germline V gene gives CDR1 as ENHRY and CDR2 as SYGVKD. The CDR3 goes from the cysteine to the phenylalanine over 18 residues. Left in the record is the CDR3 DNA by itself, 54 bases read in frame from the first base. The V end loses 8 bases and the J end loses 5 bases, and a stretch of 27 bases separates them. The cohort consisted of approximately 670 healthy bone marrow donors. All cohort members were sampled while nominally healthy, although unrecorded immune exposures were likely present. The donor was CMV seronegative and belonged to the group of 350 to 400 seronegative cohort members. A peripheral blood sample was collected from each donor, and TCR beta sequencing was performed on peripheral blood mononuclear cells. The Qiagen DNeasy Blood Extraction Kit was used to extract genomic DNA from the blood cell samples.

Sequencing used PBMCs. The chain links TRBV10-3 with TRBJ2-2, and TRBD1 may be the D gene, going by 6 matching bases. The TCR comes from a man aged 25-40 years in good health and CMV-seronegative. The encoded CDR3 is CAIHQPGQAILGTGELFF. In nucleotide form, the sequence is TGTGCCATCCATCAACCGGGACAAGCCATTTTGGGGACCGGGGAGCTGTTTTTT.